This TCR beta chain comes out of a study of T cell responses to AZD1222 COVID-19 vaccine. The V end was cut by 0 bases, the J end by 7 bases, with 15 bases between. The germline CDR1 and CDR2 sequences are GTSNPN and SVGIG (reference sequence). The CDR3 sequence is 15 residues long. Libraries were prepared by immunoSEQ multiplex PCR; TCRdb keeps only in-frame clonotypes and omits some of them. The profile shows some 140,000 clones, 91% of them singletons. The sequence came from an adult in good health. Sequencing was performed on peripheral blood, taken on day 0 of AZD1222 vaccination. The rearrangement joins TRBV30 to TRBJ1-4; the D gene is possibly TRBD1 (5 bases). The CDR3 DNA follows: TGTGCCTGGAGTGTAAAATCGTCGGGGGGTGAAAAACTGTTTTTT. This gives the protein CAWSVKSSGGEKLFF.